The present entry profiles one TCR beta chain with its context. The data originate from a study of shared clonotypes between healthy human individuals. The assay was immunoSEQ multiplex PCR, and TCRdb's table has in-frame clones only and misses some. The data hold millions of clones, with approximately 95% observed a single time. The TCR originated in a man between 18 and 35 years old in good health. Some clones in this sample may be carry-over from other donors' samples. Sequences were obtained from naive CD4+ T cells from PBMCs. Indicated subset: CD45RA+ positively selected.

The CDR3 is CASSGTDGKRETQYF. CDR3 DNA sequence: TGTGCCAGCAGTGGAACGGACGGGAAAAGAGAGACCCAGTACTTC. This chain joins TRBV6-1 and TRBJ2-5, with a tentative D call TRBD2 (5 bases). Germline V gene lookup returns CDR1 MNHNS and CDR2 SASEGT. V shed 4 bases and J shed 4 bases, with 16 bases lying between them. The CDR3 runs to 15 residues.